Listed here are 24 T cell receptor beta chains from one sample, sequenced in a study of blood T cell repertoires in COVID-19. Only in-frame clones appear in the TCRdb table, and some are missing; sequencing was by immunoSEQ multiplex PCR. Seen here are just over 95,000 clones, around 80% observed once, and the top ten hold 4.1%. Specimen: peripheral blood. The receptors here all came from a man aged 60-69 years with acute or convalescent COVID-19.

The chain recombines TRBV3-1 (or the pseudogene TRBV3-2) with TRBJ2-2; 8 bases agree with TRBD1. CDR3 length equals 16 residues. The germline V gene has CDR1 LGHDT and CDR2 YNNKEL (reference sequence). The V gene end was trimmed by 4 bases and the J gene end by 5 bases; junction bases not matched to a gene: 9. The CDR3 is CASSPEPGGYTGELFF. The CDR3 nucleotides read TGTGCCAGCAGCCCCGAGCCAGGGGGCTATACCGGGGAGCTGTTTTTT.

The chain uses TRBV7-8 and TRBJ1-5; 9 positions match TRBD1. The V gene end was trimmed by 3 bases and the J gene end by 12 bases; junction bases not matched to a gene: 18. This CDR3 region has 17 residues. The germline V gene encodes CDR1 SGHVS and CDR2 FQNEAQ. In DNA, the CDR3 is TGTGCCAGCAGCTTCCTTTTTCCGGGGACAGGGCTGAGTATCCAGCATTTT. It specifies CASSFLFPGTGLSIQHF.

V and J are TRBV12-3 or TRBV12-4 and TRBJ1-1, with a tentative D call TRBD1 (6 bases). This CDR3 comprises 13 residues. V lost 4 bases, J lost 7 bases, and 13 bases lay in between. CDR3 nucleotide sequence: TGTGCCAGCAGTTCAACAGGGCGAAGTGAAGCTTTCTTT. Protein: CASSSTGRSEAFF.

This clone occurred a few times. This rearrangement joins TRBV27 to TRBJ1-6; D may be TRBD1 (5 bases). Trimming left V 7 bases short and J 10 bases short, with 17 bases between. The CDR3 runs to 14 residues. In germline, CDR1 is MNHEY, CDR2 SMNVEV (reference sequence). The CDR3 sequence: CASTTPGVNSPLHF. Written as DNA, the CDR3 is TGTGCCAGCACCACGCCGGGGGTGAACTCACCCCTCCACTTT.

J is TRBJ1-3 and V is TRBV5-4; no clear D. Germline V gene data show CDR1 as SGHNT and CDR2 as YYREEE (reference sequence). Trimming cost V 1 base and J 4 bases, with 9 bases left between them. The CDR3 consists of 14 residues. Here the CDR3 reads CASSLSGPGNTIYF. CDR3 nucleotides: TGTGCCAGCAGCTTGTCTGGGCCCGGAAACACCATATATTTT.

This clone was counted between two and nine times. V gene TRBV5-6 combines with J gene TRBJ1-5; 7 bases align to TRBD1. This CDR3 is built from 15 residues. With V trimmed by 2 bases and J by 5 bases, 7 bases remained unmatched. Germline assignment: CDR1 SGHDT and CDR2 YYEEEE. CDR3: CASSFQQGPYQPQHF. CDR3 bases: TGTGCCAGCAGCTTTCAACAGGGGCCGTATCAGCCCCAGCATTTT.

The chain carries TRBV6-5 and TRBJ1-5; TRBD1 is a possible D gene (5 bases). The CDR3 has 16 amino acids. V lost 4 bases and J lost 2, with 15 bases in between. The germline gives CDR1 MNHEY, CDR2 SVGAGI. CDR3: CASSSLRVKGNQPQHF. The DNA for the CDR3 is TGTGCCAGCAGTTCGCTCAGGGTGAAGGGCAATCAGCCCCAGCATTTT.

This chain links TRBV6-2 or TRBV6-3 with TRBJ2-1, with 8 bases identical to TRBD2. Trimming at V came to 6 bases and at J to 4 bases, leaving 11 bases not matched to a gene. The CDR3 spans 16 residues. CDR1 and CDR2 (germline): MNHEY, SVGEGT. The CDR3: CASSPIPLAAYNEQFF. CDR3 nucleotides: TGTGCCAGCAGCCCCATCCCACTAGCGGCGTACAATGAGCAGTTCTTC.

The rearrangement uses TRBV18 and TRBJ2-7; TRBD2 matches 10 bases. CDR1 and CDR2 (germline): KGHSH, LQKENI. V trimming: 5 bases; J trimming: 3 bases; junction bases outside the gene matches: 7. The CDR3 is 15 amino acids. The CDR3 bases are TGTGCCAGCTCATCTACTAGCGGGGAAGGCTACGAGCAGTACTTC. It is translated as CASSSTSGEGYEQYF.

V and J are TRBV7-9 and TRBJ1-1, with D unclear. Germline loops: CDR1 SEHNR, CDR2 FQNEAQ (reference sequence). CDR3 size: 14 residues. Trimming pared 1 base from V and 5 bases from J, leaving 11 bases between. The CDR3 bases are TGTGCCAGCAGCTTAGAATCTCCGCGGACTGAAGCTTTCTTT. The encoded protein is CASSLESPRTEAFF.

The CDR3 DNA reads TGTGCCAGCAGCGCCGGACAGGGCCTCAATAGCAATCAGCCCCAGCATTTT. Translation: CASSAGQGLNSNQPQHF. The chain combines TRBV9 with TRBJ1-5; 8 bases match TRBD1. V trimming: 3 bases; J trimming: 0 bases; junction bases outside the gene matches: 8. This CDR3 is 17 amino acids long. Germline assignment: CDR1 SGDLS and CDR2 YYNGEE.

The chain links TRBV6-5 to TRBJ1-1, with 10 bases identical to TRBD1. V lost 6 bases, J lost 1 base, and 2 bases stayed unmatched. The CDR3 length is 14 residues. Looked up from germline, CDR1 is MNHEY and CDR2 is SVGAGI. The CDR3 sequence is CASRGQGRNTEAFF. Here the CDR3 DNA reads TGTGCCAGCAGGGGACAGGGGAGGAACACTGAAGCTTTCTTT.

A single count supports this clone. The rearrangement links TRBV4-3 to TRBJ1-2; no definite D call. The CDR3 spans 13 residues. V lost 0 bases and J 2 bases, leaving 4 bases between the germline ends. The germline gives CDR1 LGHNA, CDR2 YSLEER. The CDR3 is CASSQDLNYGYTF. The CDR3, as DNA: TGCGCCAGCAGCCAAGATCTAAACTATGGCTACACCTTC.

The chain recombines TRBV7-2 with TRBJ2-2, with 10 positions matching TRBD1. Trimming removed 6 bases from V and 7 bases from J; junction bases left unmatched: 14. The CDR3 is 17 residues long. Germline loops: CDR1 SGHTA, CDR2 FQGNSA. The CDR3 sequence: CASRPLGGTGVGGELFF. CDR3 nucleotides: TGTGCCAGCAGACCGTTGGGGGGGACAGGGGTGGGCGGGGAGCTGTTTTTT.

The chain has TRBV5-4 and TRBJ1-2; D is possibly TRBD1 (6 bases). With 4 bases removed from V and 2 bases from J, the gap between germline ends came to 12 bases. Per germline, CDR1 SGHNT and CDR2 YYREEE (reference sequence). The CDR3 spans 14 residues. CDR3 sequence (DNA): TGTGCCAGCAGCCCGCAGGGGATCAACTATGGCTACACCTTC. This translates into CASSPQGINYGYTF.

CDR3 amino acids: CATSDPLSGAEYSTDTQYF. The CDR3, as DNA: TGTGCCACCAGTGATCCACTAAGCGGGGCGGAGTATAGCACAGATACGCAGTATTTT. The V gene is TRBV24-1, the J gene TRBJ2-3; 7 bases map to TRBD2. The J segment lost 0 bases and the V segment lost 3 bases, leaving 14 bases of the junction unmatched. Germline V gene lookup returns CDR1 KGHDR and CDR2 SFDVKD. This CDR3 is built from 19 residues.

The rearrangement links TRBV11-2 to TRBJ1-2, with D perhaps TRBD1 (5 bases). The CDR3 consists of 15 residues. Germline values: CDR1 SGHAT, CDR2 FQNNGV. V lost 0 bases and J lost 4, with 12 bases in between. CDR3 DNA: TGTGCCAGCAGCTTAGATCCTGCAGGGATCTATGGCTACACCTTC. The encoded protein is CASSLDPAGIYGYTF.

This clone is judged medium-sized. CDR3 region: CASRGGDGELFF. CDR3 nucleotides: TGTGCCAGCCGAGGGGGAGACGGGGAGCTGTTTTTT. This sequence joins TRBV11-3 and TRBJ2-2, with a tentative D call TRBD1 (6 bases). CDR1 is SGHNT, CDR2 YENEEA, per germline. The CDR3 contains 12 residues. V gave up 8 bases and J gave up 7 bases, with 11 bases separating them.

The J gene is TRBJ1-1, the V gene TRBV2; D unclear. The CDR3 runs to 13 residues. Germline-derived CDR1 and CDR2 are SNHLY and FYNNEI. Deletions cut 9 bases from V and 3 bases from J, with 14 bases between. The CDR3 loop reads CARRKGEDTEAFF. CDR3 DNA: TGTGCCAGGCGTAAAGGTGAGGACACTGAAGCTTTCTTT.

The chain recombines TRBV12-5 with TRBJ1-2; TRBD1 matches at 9 bases. CDR3 length: 18 amino acids. Trimming at V came to 2 bases and at J to 3 bases, leaving 13 bases not matched to a gene. Looked up from germline, CDR1 is LGHNT and CDR2 is FRNRAP. The CDR3 loop is CASGLRTGEYPPYYGYTF. CDR3 nucleotides: TGTGCTAGTGGTTTGCGGACAGGGGAGTATCCCCCCTACTATGGCTACACCTTC.

This clone is medium-sized (0.01 to 0.1%) in the sample. The CDR3 loop reads CASKLGTDTGELFF. In nucleotides, the CDR3 is TGTGCCAGCAAACTAGGGACAGACACCGGGGAGCTGTTTTTT. This sequence joins TRBV6-5 and TRBJ2-2, with TRBD1 matching over 7 bases. Trimming removed 7 bases from V and 3 bases from J; junction bases left unmatched: 5. Germline CDR1 and CDR2: MNHEY and SVGAGI. The CDR3 totals 14 residues.

CDR3 sequence (DNA): TGTGCCAGCAGCCAAGGGACTAGAAGTTCCGGTGAGCAGTTCTTC. Its protein product is CASSQGTRSSGEQFF. This chain uses TRBV3-1 (or the pseudogene TRBV3-2) with TRBJ2-1; 7 nucleotides align to TRBD2. Germline V gene sequence: CDR1 LGHDT, CDR2 YNNKEL (reference sequence). V lost 1 base and J lost 9; bases outside the gene matches: 9. The CDR3 length is 15 residues.

This clone was seen a single time. The rearrangement uses TRBV5-1 and TRBJ2-7; a weak D match, TRBD2 (6 bases). CDR3 length: 14 amino acids. Trimming removed 3 bases at V and 5 bases at J, with 15 bases between. CDR1 SGHRS and CDR2 YFSETQ come from the germline V gene. CDR3 residues: CASSWGDGNDEQYF. CDR3 sequence (DNA): TGCGCCAGCAGCTGGGGGGACGGCAACGACGAGCAGTACTTC.

This chain connects TRBV7-8 to TRBJ2-7, with 8 bases aligning to TRBD1. CDR3 length: 14 amino acids. Per germline, CDR1 SGHVS and CDR2 FQNEAQ. V shed 2 bases, J shed 3 bases, and the junction held 3 bases outside the gene matches. The CDR3 region has the DNA TGTGCCAGCAGCTTACGACAGGGGTACTACGAGCAGTACGTC. It is translated as CASSLRQGYYEQYV.